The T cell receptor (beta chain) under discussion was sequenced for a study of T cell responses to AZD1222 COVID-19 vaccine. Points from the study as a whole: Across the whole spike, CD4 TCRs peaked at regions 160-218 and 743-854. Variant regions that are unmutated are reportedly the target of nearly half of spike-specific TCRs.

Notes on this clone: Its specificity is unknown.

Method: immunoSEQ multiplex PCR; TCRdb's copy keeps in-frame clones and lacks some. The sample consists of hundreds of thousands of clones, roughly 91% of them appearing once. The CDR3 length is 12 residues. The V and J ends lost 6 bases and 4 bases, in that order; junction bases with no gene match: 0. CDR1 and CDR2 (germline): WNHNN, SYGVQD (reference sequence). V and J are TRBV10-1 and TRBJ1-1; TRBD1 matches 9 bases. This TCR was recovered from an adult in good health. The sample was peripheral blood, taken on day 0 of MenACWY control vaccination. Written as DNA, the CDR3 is TGCGCCAGCAGGGGACAGGGCACTGAAGCTTTCTTT. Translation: CASRGQGTEAFF.